This is a list of T cell receptor beta chains from one sample in a study of PD-1 blockade in classical Hodgkin lymphoma. Only in-frame clones appear in the TCRdb table, and some are missing; sequencing was by immunoSEQ multiplex PCR. Here the sample spans fewer than 90,000 clones, approximately 93% being singletons. Sequenced input: peripheral blood mononuclear cells (PBMCs). The receptor set was obtained from a human donor with classical Hodgkin lymphoma. Both conserved end residues are part of each CDR3. The order of the fields is clone size, J gene, V gene, CDR3 protein. The size field is filled for only some rows; it gives once, few, many or a size class.

.	TRBJ2-5	TRBV7-6	CASSQPAGGRETQYF
once	TRBJ1-6	TRBV6-6	CASSYFGGLDSPLHF
.	TRBJ1-1	TRBV19	CASRTNTEAFF
.	TRBJ1-3	TRBV7-9	CASSSPRGRDGNTIYF
.	TRBJ1-4	TRBV7-9	CASSKARVNEKLFF
.	TRBJ1-5	TRBV28	CASSFRLRGLGQPQHF
few	TRBJ1-6	TRBV5-1	CASTEGSYNSPLHF
.	TRBJ1-1	TRBV28	CASSLPTRGGRGAFF
.	TRBJ1-2	TRBV19	CASKPSRAVNYGYTF
.	TRBJ1-1	TRBV6-5	CASSYSLTRLNTEAFF
.	.	TRBV7-3	CASSKGLYNEQFF
.	TRBJ1-1	TRBV5-6	CASSRTTGGLTEAFF
.	TRBJ1-1	TRBV6-1	CASSEATGTITEAFF
.	TRBJ2-5	TRBV5-6	CASSLRPWETQYF
.	TRBJ1-1	TRBV5-1	CASSAQTLNTEAFF
.	TRBJ2-7	TRBV7-2	CARGLTSGPSYEQYF
.	TRBJ1-2	TRBV7-2	CASRTTGGYGYTF
.	TRBJ1-5	TRBV6-1	CASRGGPNQPQHF
.	TRBJ2-1	TRBV20-1	CSASPLNEQFF
.	TRBJ2-5	TRBV9	CASSVAGSGPFGETQYF
.	TRBJ1-5	TRBV5-6	CASSLGLGGNQPQHF
.	TRBJ2-7	TRBV6-1	CARIYEQYF
.	TRBJ2-5	TRBV18	CASSRRTGFNQETQYF
.	TRBJ1-3	TRBV9	CASSAGGASGNTIYF
.	TRBJ2-6	TRBV9	CASSVVGGTGANVLTF
.	TRBJ2-3	TRBV9	CASSPEWGLAGESDTQYF
.	TRBJ1-5	TRBV28	CASSLVGQPQHF
.	TRBJ1-6	TRBV6-5	CASSFPDRGGSPLHF
once	TRBJ2-1	TRBV5-6	CASSTGTTGGSYNEQFF
.	TRBJ1-1	TRBV5-1	CASSLNANTEAFF
.	TRBJ1-2	TRBV28	CASSVLSGGVIRGYTF
.	TRBJ2-1	TRBV5-4	CASSLGGDGRAYNEQFF
.	TRBJ1-1	TRBV19	CASSTGTGFTEAFF
.	TRBJ2-5	TRBV5-1	CASSQGSRETQYF
.	TRBJ2-7	TRBV9	CASSVAWEGYEQYF
once	TRBJ1-5	TRBV7-8	CASGGTGDQPQHF
.	TRBJ2-2	TRBV29-1	CSVRTGGTGELFF
.	TRBJ2-5	TRBV7-9	CASSPGPLKETQYF
.	TRBJ2-7	TRBV7-9	CASSLGPGSYEQYF
once	TRBJ2-1	TRBV19	CASSISDRGLNEQFF
.	TRBJ2-7	TRBV28	CASSSFAYEQYF
.	TRBJ2-3	TRBV5-1	CASSTPGLAGEDTQYF
.	TRBJ1-5	TRBV6-6	CASSQGFEPQHF
.	TRBJ2-1	TRBV10-3	CAIRDSGRAWGEQFF